This TCR beta chain stems from a study of T cell responses to AZD1222 COVID-19 vaccine. Study results and caveats: Nearly half of spike-specific TCRs reportedly target unmutated variant regions.

The V end was cut by 0 bases, the J end by 2 bases, with 16 bases between. There are 17 residues in the CDR3. The germline V gene encodes CDR1 SGDLS and CDR2 YYNGEE. About this clone: Its target is unknown.

The method was immunoSEQ multiplex PCR; TCRdb's version includes in-frame clones alone and lacks a portion of them. The table records 180,000 or so clones, around 90% of them present only once. This sequence was found in an adult who received the AZD1222 COVID-19 vaccine. This sample comprised peripheral blood, obtained 28 days after the second AZD1222 dose. This chain links TRBV9 with TRBJ2-3, with D tentatively TRBD1 (6 bases). CDR3 region: CASSVDRVPYPTDTQYF. Here the CDR3 DNA reads TGTGCCAGCAGCGTAGACAGGGTTCCTTATCCCACAGATACGCAGTATTTT.